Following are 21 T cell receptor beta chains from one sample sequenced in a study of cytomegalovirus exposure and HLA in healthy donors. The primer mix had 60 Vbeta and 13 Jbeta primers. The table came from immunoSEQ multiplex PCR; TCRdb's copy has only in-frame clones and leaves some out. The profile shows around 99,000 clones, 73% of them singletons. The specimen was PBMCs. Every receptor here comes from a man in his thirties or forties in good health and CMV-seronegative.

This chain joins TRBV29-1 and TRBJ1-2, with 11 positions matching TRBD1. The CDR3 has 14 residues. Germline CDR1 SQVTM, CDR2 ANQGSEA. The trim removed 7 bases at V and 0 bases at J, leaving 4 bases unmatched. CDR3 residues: CSAPGQGANYGYTF. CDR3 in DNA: TGCAGCGCCCCGGGACAGGGGGCTAACTATGGCTACACCTTC.

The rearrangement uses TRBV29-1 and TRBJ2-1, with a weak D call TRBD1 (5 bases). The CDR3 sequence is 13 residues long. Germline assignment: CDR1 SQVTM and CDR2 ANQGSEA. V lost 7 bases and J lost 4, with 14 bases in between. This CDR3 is CSAADSLYNEQFF. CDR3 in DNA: TGCAGCGCAGCCGACAGCTTATACAATGAGCAGTTCTTC.

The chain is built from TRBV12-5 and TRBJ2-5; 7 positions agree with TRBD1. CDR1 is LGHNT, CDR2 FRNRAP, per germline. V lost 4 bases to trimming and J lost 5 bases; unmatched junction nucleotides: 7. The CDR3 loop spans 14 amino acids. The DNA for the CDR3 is TGTGCTAGTGGTTCCTTCGACAGGGATGAGACCCAGTACTTC. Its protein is CASGSFDRDETQYF.

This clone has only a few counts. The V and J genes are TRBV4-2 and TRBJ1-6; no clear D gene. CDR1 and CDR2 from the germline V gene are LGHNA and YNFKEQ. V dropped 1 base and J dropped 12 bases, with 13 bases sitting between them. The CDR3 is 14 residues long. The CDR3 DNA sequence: TGTGCCAGCAGCCAAGTGGTTGGGAGCGTACCCCTCCACTTT. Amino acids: CASSQVVGSVPLHF.

This CDR3 reads CASSLESQPQHF. DNA for the CDR3: TGTGCCAGCAGCTTAGAGAGTCAGCCCCAGCATTTT. This sequence joins TRBV7-9 and TRBJ1-5; D uncertain. The length of the CDR3 is 12 residues. Per germline, CDR1 SEHNR and CDR2 FQNEAQ (reference sequence). The V gene lost 1 base and the J gene lost 6 bases, with 4 bases spanning the gap.

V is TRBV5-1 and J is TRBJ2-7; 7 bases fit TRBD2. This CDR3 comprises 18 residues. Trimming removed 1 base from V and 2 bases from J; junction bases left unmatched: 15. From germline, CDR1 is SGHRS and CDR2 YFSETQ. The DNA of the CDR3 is TGCGCCAGCAGCTTGCGGGGGGATTTAGCGACCGTGACCTACGAGCAGTACTTC. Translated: CASSLRGDLATVTYEQYF.

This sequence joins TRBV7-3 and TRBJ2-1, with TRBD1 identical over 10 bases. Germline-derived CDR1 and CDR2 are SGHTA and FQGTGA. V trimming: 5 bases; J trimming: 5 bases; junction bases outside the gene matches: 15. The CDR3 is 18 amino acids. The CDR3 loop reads CASSLRHLGTGDNNEQFF. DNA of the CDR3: TGTGCCAGCAGCCTCAGGCATCTCGGGACAGGGGACAACAATGAGCAGTTCTTC.

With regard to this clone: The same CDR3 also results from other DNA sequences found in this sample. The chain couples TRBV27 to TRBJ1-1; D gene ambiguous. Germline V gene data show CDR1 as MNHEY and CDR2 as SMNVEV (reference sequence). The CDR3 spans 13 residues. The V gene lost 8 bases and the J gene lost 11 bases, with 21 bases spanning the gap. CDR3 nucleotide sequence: TGTGCCAGCCCATTCGGGAGTCCCGGGCACGCTTTCTTT. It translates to CASPFGSPGHAFF.

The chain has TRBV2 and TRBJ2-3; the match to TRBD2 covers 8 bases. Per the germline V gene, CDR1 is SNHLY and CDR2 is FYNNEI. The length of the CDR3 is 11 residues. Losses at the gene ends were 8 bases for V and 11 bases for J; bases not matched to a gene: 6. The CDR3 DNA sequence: TGTGCCAGCGCAACTAGCGGCGTGCAGTATTTT. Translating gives CASATSGVQYF. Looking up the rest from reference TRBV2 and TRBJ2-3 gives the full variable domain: EPEVTQTPSHQVTQMGQEVILRCVPISNHLYFYWYRQILGQKVEFLVSFYNNEISEKSEIFDDQFSVERPDGSNFTLKIRSTKLEDSAMYFCASATSGVQYFGPGTRLTVL.

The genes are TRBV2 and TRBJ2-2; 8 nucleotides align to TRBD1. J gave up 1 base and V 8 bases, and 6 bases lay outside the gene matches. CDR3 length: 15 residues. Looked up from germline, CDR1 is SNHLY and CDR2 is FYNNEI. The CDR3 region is CASLRDRGNTGELFF. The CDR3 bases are TGTGCCAGCCTCCGCGACAGGGGGAACACCGGGGAGCTGTTTTTT.

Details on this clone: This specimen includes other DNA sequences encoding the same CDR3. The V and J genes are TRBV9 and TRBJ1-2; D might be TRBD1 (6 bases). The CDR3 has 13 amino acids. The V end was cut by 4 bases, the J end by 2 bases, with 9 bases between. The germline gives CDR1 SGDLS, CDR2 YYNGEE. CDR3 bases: TGTGCCAGCAGCCCAACAGGGAACTATGGCTACACCTTC. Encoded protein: CASSPTGNYGYTF.

For the CDR3, the DNA is TGTGCCAGCCGGTATTGGAATTCACCCCTCCACTTT. Its protein product is CASRYWNSPLHF. The chain has TRBV6-5 and TRBJ1-6; D is uncertain. In germline, CDR1 is MNHEY, CDR2 SVGAGI. The CDR3 loop spans 12 amino acids. Trimming shortened V by 8 bases and J by 7 bases, and 9 bases separated the two germline ends.

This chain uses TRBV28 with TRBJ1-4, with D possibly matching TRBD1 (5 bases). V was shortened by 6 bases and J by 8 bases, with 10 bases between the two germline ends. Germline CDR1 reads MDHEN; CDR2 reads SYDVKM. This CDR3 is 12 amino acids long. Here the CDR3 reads CASRTVKEKLFF. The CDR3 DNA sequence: TGTGCCAGCAGGACAGTTAAGGAAAAACTGTTTTTT.

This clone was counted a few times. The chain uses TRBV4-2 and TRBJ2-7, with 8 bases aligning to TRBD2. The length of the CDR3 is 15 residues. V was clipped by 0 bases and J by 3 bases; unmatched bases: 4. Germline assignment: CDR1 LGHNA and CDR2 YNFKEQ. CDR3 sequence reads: CASSQDLGLGYEQYF. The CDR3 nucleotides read TGTGCCAGCAGCCAAGATTTGGGACTAGGCTACGAGCAGTACTTC.

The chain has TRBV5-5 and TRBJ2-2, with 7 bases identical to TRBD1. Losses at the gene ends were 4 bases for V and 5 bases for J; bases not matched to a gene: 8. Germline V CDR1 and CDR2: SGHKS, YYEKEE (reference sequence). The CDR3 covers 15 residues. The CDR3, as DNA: TGTGCCAGCAGCGTAGGGGGCAGTGGTACCGGGGAGCTGTTTTTT. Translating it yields CASSVGGSGTGELFF.

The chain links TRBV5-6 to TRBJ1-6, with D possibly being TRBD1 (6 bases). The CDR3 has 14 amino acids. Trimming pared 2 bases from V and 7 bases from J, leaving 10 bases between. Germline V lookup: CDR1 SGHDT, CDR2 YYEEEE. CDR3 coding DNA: TGTGCCAGCAGCTTAGGGGGTAAGAATTCACCCCTCCACTTT. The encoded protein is CASSLGGKNSPLHF. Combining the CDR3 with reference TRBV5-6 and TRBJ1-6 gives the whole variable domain DAGVTQSPTHLIKTRGQQVTLRCSPKSGHDTVSWYQQALGQGPQFIFQYYEEEERQRGNFPDRFSGHQFPNYSSELNVNALLLGDSALYLCASSLGGKNSPLHFGNGTRLTVT.

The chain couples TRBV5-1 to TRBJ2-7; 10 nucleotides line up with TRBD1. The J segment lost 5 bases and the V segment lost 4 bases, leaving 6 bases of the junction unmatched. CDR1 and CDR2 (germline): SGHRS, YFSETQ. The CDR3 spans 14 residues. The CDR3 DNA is TGCGCCAGCAGCGCCGGGACAGGGGTCCACGAGCAGTACTTC. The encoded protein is CASSAGTGVHEQYF. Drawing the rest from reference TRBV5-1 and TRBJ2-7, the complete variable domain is KAGVTQTPRYLIKTRGQQVTLSCSPISGHRSVSWYQQTPGQGLQFLFEYFSETQRNKGNFPGRFSGRQFSNSRSEMNVSTLELGDSALYLCASSAGTGVHEQYFGPGTRLTVT.

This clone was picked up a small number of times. The chain's CDR3 is CASTPRRTNGYTF. The CDR3 DNA reads TGTGCCAGCACCCCCCGAAGGACAAATGGCTACACCTTC. The chain carries TRBV28 and TRBJ1-2; TRBD1 might be the D (5 bases). Trimming removed 7 bases at V and 6 bases at J, with 15 bases between. Germline V gene data show CDR1 as MDHEN and CDR2 as SYDVKM. The CDR3 has 13 amino acids.

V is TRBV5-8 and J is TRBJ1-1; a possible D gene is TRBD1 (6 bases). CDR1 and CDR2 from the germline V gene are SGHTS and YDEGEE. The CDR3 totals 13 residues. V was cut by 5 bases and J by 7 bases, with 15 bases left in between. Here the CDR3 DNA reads TGTGCCAGCAGACACAGGGATGGCCATGAAGCTTTCTTT. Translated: CASRHRDGHEAFF.

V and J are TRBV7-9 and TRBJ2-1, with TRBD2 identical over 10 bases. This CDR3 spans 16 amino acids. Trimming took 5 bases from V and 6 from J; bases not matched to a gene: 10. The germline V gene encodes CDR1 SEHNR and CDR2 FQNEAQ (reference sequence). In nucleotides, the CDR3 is TGTGCCAGCAGCCCAACGACAGCGGGAGGGAGCAATGAGCAGTTCTTC. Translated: CASSPTTAGGSNEQFF.

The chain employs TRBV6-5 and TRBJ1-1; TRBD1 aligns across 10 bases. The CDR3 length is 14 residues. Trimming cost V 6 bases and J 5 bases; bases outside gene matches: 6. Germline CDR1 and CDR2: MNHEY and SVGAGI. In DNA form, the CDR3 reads TGTGCCAGCAGACCGACAGGGGGCTGGACTGAAGCTTTCTTT. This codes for CASRPTGGWTEAFF.